This T cell receptor beta chain was retrieved from a study of shared clonotypes between healthy human individuals. Template for every sorted-subset replicate PCR totaled approximately 200 ng DNA, some 30,000 T cell genomes. Data came from immunoSEQ multiplex PCR; TCRdb stores just in-frame clones and leaves some out. This sample yields fewer than 2.5 million clones, of which 93% are seen a single time; approximately 0.37% belongs to the top ten. Comment on this clone: Its antigen is not known.

Study findings and constraints: The study found lower generation probabilities in non-shared clonotypes than in those shared by all four donors.

This CDR3 has 14 amino acids. Germline CDR1 reads SGHAT; CDR2 reads FQNNGV. Trimming removed 0 bases at V and 8 bases at J, with 13 bases between. Material: naive CD4+ T cells from PBMCs. Subset given: CD45RA+ positively selected. This chain uses TRBV11-2 with TRBJ1-2, with D possibly matching TRBD1 (6 bases). This receptor was taken from a man younger than 35 in good health. Some clones in this sample may be carry-over from other donors' samples. CDR3 DNA: TGTGCCAGCAGCTTAGAACAGGGCTCCGGAGGCTACACCTTC. Translating gives CASSLEQGSGGYTF.